The rows below give T cell receptor beta chains drawn from one sample of a study of identical twins. Each CDR3 protein is one row after TCRdb ran MiXCR on the 5' RACE reads. The sample consists of around 670,000 distinct CDR3 sequences, around 6% of them appearing once. Sequenced sample: naive T cells sorted from blood. These receptors all come from a man between 18 and 29 years old in good health. CDR3s include the opening cysteine and the closing phenylalanine or tryptophan. Each record gives: CDR3 protein, CDR3 DNA, V gene, D gene, CDR3 length, J gene, clone size. A D gene is named only where the DNA matches it firmly. Some rows have no size entry. The others give once, few or many, or a class for an expanded clone.

CSVEKGQQGGYGYTF	TGCAGCGTTGAAAAGGGTCAGCAGGGCGGGTATGGCTACACCTTC	TRBV29-1	.	15	TRBJ1-2	many
CAISESSVPAKNIQYF	TGTGCCATCAGTGAGTCTAGCGTTCCAGCCAAAAACATTCAGTACTTC	TRBV10-3	.	16	TRBJ2-4	.
CASSVGPEVAEQYF	TGTGCCAGCAGCGTAGGCCCCGAGGTGGCCGAGCAGTACTTC	TRBV9	.	14	TRBJ2-7	many
CASSTPGSYEQYF	TGCGCCAGCAGCACTCCGGGCTCCTACGAGCAGTACTTC	TRBV5-1	.	13	TRBJ2-7	many
CASRTEPGEATGELFF	TGTGCCAGCAGGACCGAACCAGGTGAAGCCACCGGGGAGCTGTTTTTT	TRBV7-2	.	16	TRBJ2-2	.
CASSQDGPLSNYGYTF	TGCGCCAGCAGCCAAGACGGGCCACTCTCTAACTATGGCTACACCTTC	TRBV4-1	.	16	TRBJ1-2	many
CASSLDSTLQETQYF	TGTGCCAGCAGCTTGGACAGCACCCTACAAGAGACCCAGTACTTC	TRBV5-5	.	15	TRBJ2-5	many
CATSGQPDGGYTF	TGTGCCACCAGTGGACAGCCCGACGGGGGCTACACCTTC	TRBV24-1	.	13	TRBJ1-2	many
CSVEGVAGEYNEQFF	TGCAGCGTTGAAGGGGTAGCGGGAGAGTACAATGAGCAGTTCTTC	TRBV29-1	TRBD2	15	TRBJ2-1	.
CASSQDGRGLNQPQHF	TGCGCCAGCAGCCAGGATGGCAGGGGGCTCAATCAGCCCCAGCATTTT	TRBV5-1	TRBD1	16	TRBJ1-5	few
CAWIPGVSYNEQFF	TGTGCCTGGATCCCCGGGGTCTCCTACAATGAGCAGTTCTTC	TRBV30	.	14	TRBJ2-1	.
CATSDFPAGGYLGEQFF	TGTGCCACCAGTGATTTCCCAGCGGGAGGGTATTTGGGTGAGCAGTTCTTC	TRBV24-1	TRBD2	17	TRBJ2-1	many
CASSPNRGLQPQHF	TGCGCCAGCAGCCCTAACAGGGGGCTTCAGCCCCAGCATTTT	TRBV4-1	TRBD1	14	TRBJ1-5	.
CASTDRYHGYTF	TGTGCCAGCACCGACAGGTATCATGGCTACACCTTC	TRBV6-5	.	12	TRBJ1-2	few
CASSYGGVNTEAFF	TGTGCCAGCAGTTATGGGGGGGTGAACACTGAAGCTTTCTTT	TRBV6-5	.	14	TRBJ1-1	many
CASSPRNSAYNEQFF	TGTGCCAGCAGCCCTCGAAATTCCGCCTACAATGAGCAGTTCTTC	TRBV7-3	.	15	TRBJ2-1	many
CASSGTGGYNEQFF	TGTGCCAGCTCCGGGACAGGGGGCTACAATGAGCAGTTCTTC	TRBV6-2/TRBV6-3	TRBD1	14	TRBJ2-1	many
CASGKGSGRAFYNEQFF	TGTGCCAGCGGTAAGGGAAGCGGGAGGGCATTTTACAATGAGCAGTTCTTC	TRBV11-2	TRBD2	17	TRBJ2-1	many
CSGYGGVNTEAFF	TGCAGCGGTTACGGGGGTGTGAACACTGAAGCTTTCTTT	TRBV29-1	.	13	TRBJ1-1	many
CASRLSVGLAGTDNEQFF	TGTGCCAGCAGACTTTCAGTGGGACTAGCGGGAACTGACAATGAGCAGTTCTTC	TRBV11-2	TRBD2	18	TRBJ2-1	many
CASSLQPLRAQETQYF	TGTGCCAGCAGCTTGCAACCTCTCCGGGCTCAAGAGACCCAGTACTTC	TRBV7-9	.	16	TRBJ2-5	.
CASRNSGQLPGELFF	TGTGCCAGCAGAAACTCGGGACAGCTACCCGGGGAGCTGTTTTTT	TRBV5-5	TRBD1	15	TRBJ2-2	.
CASSEPGQGVSEQFF	TGTGCCAGCAGCGAACCGGGACAGGGGGTCAGTGAGCAGTTCTTC	TRBV7-9	TRBD1	15	TRBJ2-1	few
CSVRGYTGNEQFF	TGCAGTGTAAGGGGTTACACAGGGAATGAGCAGTTCTTC	TRBV20-1	.	13	TRBJ2-1	many
CASSAKTDTEAFF	TGTGCCAGCTCAGCGAAAACGGACACTGAAGCTTTCTTT	TRBV18	.	13	TRBJ1-1	many
CASSSTPARRPGELFF	TGTGCCAGCAGTTCCACCCCGGCGCGGCGTCCCGGGGAGCTGTTTTTT	TRBV6-5	.	16	TRBJ2-2	many
CASSLNVGYEQYF	TGTGCCAGCAGCTTAAACGTAGGCTACGAGCAGTACTTC	TRBV7-2	.	13	TRBJ2-7	few
CASSFSEQGLYNEQFF	TGTGCCAGCAGCTTTTCGGAACAGGGGCTCTACAATGAGCAGTTCTTC	TRBV7-9	TRBD1	16	TRBJ2-1	many
CASSLVTWEAPDTQYF	TGTGCCAGCAGCTTAGTAACCTGGGAGGCCCCAGATACGCAGTATTTT	TRBV7-2	.	16	TRBJ2-3	many